The T cell receptor beta chain under discussion was sequenced for a study of early T cells in non-severe SARS-CoV-2 infection. Study information: From unsorted whole blood, bulk RNA was sequenced, and the chains remained unpaired. Study-level points and caveats: CD4 and private specificities were missed by VDJdb matching, which favored anti-spike CD8 responses.

This CDR3 has 14 residues. CDR1 and CDR2 (germline): SGHNT, YYREEE (reference sequence). The trim removed 4 bases at V and 6 bases at J, leaving 6 bases unmatched. Individually, cDNA molecules had unique molecular identifiers attached to them. TCRdb recomputed calls from the 5' RACE reads with MiXCR, one row per CDR3 protein. This sample carries roughly 92,000 distinct CDR3 sequences, approximately 12% of them seen once, and the ten largest clones take 3.5% to 5%. A word on this clonotype: What it binds is not known.

Sequencing was performed on whole blood, taken at baseline. The gene calls are TRBV5-4 and TRBJ2-3; 9 bases are shared with TRBD1. This TCR came from an adult who was a healthcare worker with PCR-confirmed SARS-CoV-2 infection or an uninfected control (not recorded which). CDR3 nucleotide sequence: TGTGCCAGCAGCGATCGGACAGGGGCGGATACGCAGTATTTT. Translating gives CASSDRTGADTQYF.